This T cell receptor beta chain comes out of a study of T-cell memory formation after mild COVID-19. As for the study in general: Largely donor-specific TCR clusters were found.

This clonotype was seen a handful of times. From 5'RACE with constant-segment primers came TCR alpha and TCR beta cDNA libraries that carried sample barcodes and UMIs. TCRdb itself ran the 5' RACE reads through MiXCR, one entry per CDR3 protein. Among 150,000 to 200,000 distinct CDR3 sequences listed, approximately 10% were seen once. The sequencing input was PBMCs or a T cell subset sorted from them (not recorded which). The receptor was isolated from a man younger than 35 who had mild COVID-19 (a few samples of this study predate the infection). Cell type and time point are not known.

CDR3 sequence (DNA): TGTGCCAGCAGTACGGGCGGGGGGCTCTACAATGAGCAGTTCTTC. Protein sequence: CASSTGGGLYNEQFF. The chain has TRBV28 and TRBJ2-1, with 8 nucleotides matching TRBD2. J lost 3 bases, V lost 5 bases, and 6 bases had no gene match. The CDR3 spans 15 residues. Germline CDR1 is MDHEN and CDR2 is SYDVKM.